This T cell receptor beta chain was sequenced in a study of shared clonotypes between healthy human individuals. Regarding the study as a whole: Memory subsets generally showed lower estimated richness than naive subsets. In several donors, around 5% of naive CD4 clonotypes appeared in common. It was the few donors that limited the genetic and exposure-history diversity represented.

Profiled with immunoSEQ multiplex PCR; TCRdb holds only in-frame clones, not every one. The sample shows some 2,000,000 clones, about 95% of them seen only once. The CDR3 runs 12 residues. Germline V gene sequence: CDR1 MDHEN, CDR2 SYDVKM. Trimming took off 5 bases at V and 8 bases at J, with 10 bases between the two ends. Naive CD8 isolation took CD45RO-negative cells positively selected for CCR7 and excluded terminally differentiated effector memory CD45RA+ cells. With respect to this clone: The target antigen is unknown.

The chain couples TRBV28 to TRBJ1-5; no clear D. The receptor comes from a man aged 18-30 years in good health. Sequencing was performed on naive CD8+ T cells sorted from blood. CDR3 amino acids: CASSGMVEPQHF. The CDR3 nucleotides are TGTGCCAGCAGTGGGATGGTAGAGCCCCAGCATTTT.